A selection of T cell receptor beta chains follows, all from one sample in a study of blood T cell repertoires in COVID-19. The data were produced by immunoSEQ multiplex PCR, yet TCRdb's version contains in-frame clones alone and is incomplete. The data contain around 170,000 clones, around four fifths of them seen just once; the ten biggest clones take up about 8%. The sequencing input was PBMCs or T cells enriched from blood (not recorded which). The receptors derive from a woman between 45 and 65 years old who had recovered from COVID-19. Both conserved end residues are part of each CDR3. D genes are given only for firm matches. Only part of the rows carry a size: once, few, many, or a class if the clone is expanded.

>.|TRBD1|TRBV7-9|TRBJ2-1
CASSPTGGLEQFF
TGTGCCAGCAGCCCGACAGGGGGTCTTGAGCAGTTCTTC
>.|TRBD1|TRBV3-1/TRBV3-2|TRBJ2-7
CASSQGDRVGEQYF
TGTGCCAGCAGCCAAGGGGACAGGGTGGGGGAGCAGTACTTC
>.|TRBD2|TRBV28|TRBJ2-5
CASSAPGRELETQYF
TGTGCCAGCAGTGCACCGGGGCGGGAGCTAGAGACCCAGTACTTC
>.|TRBD2|TRBV7-2|TRBJ2-7
CASSPRTSGIEYEQYF
TGTGCCAGCAGCCCCAGGACTAGCGGGATTGAATACGAGCAGTACTTC
>.|.|TRBV7-9|TRBJ1-1
CASSFPRGKGLSTEAFF
TGTGCCAGCAGCTTCCCGAGAGGGAAGGGCCTTAGTACTGAAGCTTTCTTT
>.|TRBD2|TRBV3-1/TRBV3-2|TRBJ2-7
CASSPWTSGGAGGEQYF
TGTGCCAGCAGCCCCTGGACTAGCGGGGGGGCCGGGGGCGAGCAGTACTTC
>.|TRBD2|TRBV14|TRBJ2-7
CASSQLAGPSYEQYF
TGTGCCAGCAGCCAATTAGCGGGGCCCTCCTACGAGCAGTACTTC
>.|TRBD2|TRBV6-1|TRBJ2-7
CASSGAWAGVNEQYF
TGTGCCAGCAGTGGAGCCTGGGCGGGAGTTAACGAGCAGTACTTC
>.|TRBD2|TRBV5-8|TRBJ2-1
CASSLWTSGRLNEQFF
TGTGCCAGCAGCTTGTGGACTAGCGGGAGGCTCAATGAGCAGTTCTTC
>few|.|TRBV12-3/TRBV12-4|TRBJ2-7
CASGNQGGEQYF
TGTGCCAGCGGTAATCAGGGGGGCGAGCAGTACTTC
>.|.|TRBV28|TRBJ1-1
CASSPRGRTEAFF
TGTGCCAGCAGCCCTCGAGGGCGCACTGAAGCTTTCTTT
>few|.|TRBV7-2|TRBJ1-2
CASSYQQGRDGYTF
TGTGCCAGCAGCTACCAACAGGGAAGGGATGGCTACACCTTC
>.|.|TRBV20-1|TRBJ1-2
CSARDDYGYTF
TGCAGTGCTCGTGACGACTATGGCTACACCTTC
>.|.|TRBV7-2|TRBJ2-1
CASSTNIRGYYNEQFF
TGTGCCAGCAGCACTAACATCCGGGGGTACTACAATGAGCAGTTCTTC
>.|TRBD1|TRBV4-3|TRBJ1-2
CASSQELPSTGNPYGYTF
TGCGCCAGCAGCCAAGAGCTGCCCTCGACAGGGAATCCCTATGGCTACACCTTC
>.|.|TRBV6-1|TRBJ1-3
CASSAPRGGSGNTIYF
TGTGCCAGCAGTGCCCCGAGGGGGGGCTCTGGAAACACCATATATTTT
>.|.|TRBV19|TRBJ1-3
CASGSGNTIYF
TGTGCCAGCGGTTCTGGAAACACCATATATTTT
>.|.|TRBV7-2|TRBJ2-1
CASSPPSSYNEQFF
TGTGCCAGCAGCCCGCCGAGCTCCTACAATGAGCAGTTCTTC
>.|TRBD1|TRBV5-4|TRBJ2-2
CASSAQGLGAGELFF
TGTGCCAGCAGCGCACAGGGGTTGGGGGCCGGGGAGCTGTTTTTT
>.|.|TRBV7-2|TRBJ2-7
CASSLGTGTLGEQYF
TGTGCCAGCAGCTTAGGCACCGGGACACTCGGCGAGCAGTACTTC
>.|.|TRBV10-3|TRBJ1-1
CATKTGMNTEAFF
TGTGCCACCAAAACAGGGATGAACACTGAAGCTTTCTTT
>.|TRBD1|TRBV5-1|TRBJ1-2
CASSLQGADGYTF
TGCGCCAGCAGCTTACAGGGGGCGGATGGCTACACCTTC
>once|TRBD1|TRBV5-1|TRBJ2-2
CASSSGQERTGELFF
TGCGCCAGCAGCTCGGGACAGGAGAGGACCGGGGAGCTGTTTTTT
>.|TRBD1|TRBV6-5|TRBJ1-3
CASSVDRVGNTIYF
TGTGCCAGCAGCGTGGACAGGGTTGGAAACACCATATATTTT
>.|TRBD1|TRBV6-5|TRBJ1-3
CASSYSTGAGNTIYF
TGTGCCAGCAGTTACTCGACAGGGGCCGGAAACACCATATATTTT
>.|.|TRBV7-9|TRBJ2-1
CASSPTYNEQFF
TGTGCCAGCAGCCCCACCTACAATGAGCAGTTCTTC
>.|TRBD1|TRBV7-2|TRBJ1-1
CASSAGQRNTEAFF
TGTGCCAGCAGCGCGGGACAGAGGAACACTGAAGCTTTCTTT
>.|.|TRBV6-5|TRBJ1-2
CASNQGYVGYTF
TGTGCCAGCAATCAGGGATACGTCGGCTACACCTTC
>.|TRBD1|TRBV5-6|TRBJ2-7
CASSPLTGQGSEQYF
TGTGCCAGCAGCCCCCTGACGGGACAGGGGTCGGAGCAGTACTTC
>.|TRBD1|TRBV7-7|TRBJ2-3
CASSGGQGRGDTQYF
TGTGCTAGCAGCGGTGGACAGGGTAGGGGAGATACGCAGTATTTT
>.|.|TRBV27|TRBJ1-1
CASSSRRASSEAFF
TGTGCCAGCAGTTCCCGCAGGGCCTCCTCTGAAGCTTTCTTT
>.|TRBD1|TRBV7-9|TRBJ1-2
CASSLQGANGYTF
TGTGCCAGCAGCTTACAGGGGGCGAATGGCTACACCTTC
>.|.|TRBV12-3/TRBV12-4|TRBJ2-2
CASSSHGTGELFF
TGTGCCAGCAGTTCGCACGGCACCGGGGAGCTGTTTTTT
>.|TRBD1|TRBV7-2|TRBJ1-2
CASSIGQGGGYTF
TGTGCCAGCAGCATAGGACAGGGGGGTGGCTACACCTTC
>.|TRBD1|TRBV6-5|TRBJ1-1
CASNHNRGRAFF
TGTGCCAGCAATCACAACAGGGGGCGAGCTTTCTTT
>.|TRBD2|TRBV10-3|TRBJ2-1
CAISRGGSYNEQFF
TGTGCCATCAGCCGGGGGGGATCCTACAATGAGCAGTTCTTC
>.|TRBD1|TRBV6-5|TRBJ1-2
CASSYQRTGQGYTF
TGTGCCAGCAGTTACCAAAGGACAGGGCAGGGCTACACCTTC
>.|TRBD1|TRBV29-1|TRBJ2-7
CSVGGQGVEQYF
TGCAGCGTTGGGGGACAGGGGGTTGAGCAGTACTTC
>few|.|TRBV19|TRBJ1-2
CASSLDRGYGYTF
TGTGCCAGTAGCCTCGACAGAGGCTATGGCTACACCTTC
>.|.|TRBV7-2|TRBJ1-5
CASSMDNFQPQHF
TGTGCCAGCAGCATGGACAATTTTCAGCCCCAGCATTTT
>.|.|TRBV11-3|TRBJ2-2
CASSSVNTGELFF
TGTGCCAGCAGCTCCGTTAACACCGGGGAGCTGTTTTTT
>.|TRBD1|TRBV2|TRBJ2-3
CASSGDRGTQYF
TGTGCCAGCAGTGGGGACAGGGGAACGCAGTATTTT
>.|TRBD1|TRBV7-9|TRBJ2-7
CASSSTGDLSYEQYF
TGTGCCAGCAGCTCGACAGGGGATCTCTCCTACGAGCAGTACTTC
>.|.|TRBV15|TRBJ1-2
CATSRDRSNYGYTF
TGTGCCACCAGCAGAGATCGGTCCAACTATGGCTACACCTTC
>.|TRBD2|TRBV14|TRBJ2-1
CASSRRGEGNEQFF
TGTGCCAGCAGCCGGCGGGGGGAGGGCAATGAGCAGTTCTTC
>.|TRBD1|TRBV7-2|TRBJ1-6
CASSWDRGNSPLHF
TGTGCCAGCAGCTGGGACAGGGGCAATTCACCCCTCCACTTT
>.|TRBD1|TRBV5-1|TRBJ1-2
CASSLASLTSGQGGYGYTF
TGCGCCAGCAGCTTGGCCTCTCTCACTTCTGGACAGGGGGGCTATGGCTACACCTTC
>.|.|TRBV9|TRBJ2-7
CASSVSSDTRHEQYF
TGTGCCAGCAGCGTATCCTCGGACACCCGCCACGAGCAGTACTTC
>few|.|TRBV27|TRBJ1-5
CASSSEGWGNQPQHF
TGTGCCAGCAGTTCGGAGGGCTGGGGCAATCAGCCCCAGCATTTT
>.|TRBD2|TRBV11-3|TRBJ2-1
CASSLEGLAEGEQFF
TGTGCCAGCAGCTTAGAGGGGCTAGCGGAGGGTGAGCAGTTCTTC
>.|.|TRBV28|TRBJ2-7
CASSPSFWPYEQYF
TGTGCCAGCAGTCCGTCTTTTTGGCCCTACGAGCAGTACTTC
>.|TRBD1|TRBV4-3|TRBJ2-1
CASSQDEGQGYNEQFF
TGCGCCAGCAGCCAAGATGAGGGACAGGGGTACAATGAGCAGTTCTTC
>.|TRBD2|TRBV5-5|TRBJ2-7
CASSFPGLAGYEQYF
TGTGCCAGCAGCTTCCCGGGACTAGCGGGATACGAGCAGTACTTC
>.|.|TRBV5-1|TRBJ1-3
CASSAGGSSGNTIYF
TGCGCCAGCAGCGCCGGAGGCAGCTCTGGAAACACCATATATTTT